This entry concerns a single TCR beta chain. This entry comes from a study of blood T cell repertoires in COVID-19. As for the study in general: The United States, Italy and Spain were the sources of the acute and convalescent COVID-19 samples. The cDNA or gDNA used as material had been derived from T cells, B-cell-depleted T cells, or PBMCs.

Germline CDR1 is MDHEN and CDR2 is SYDVKM. Between the trimmed V and J ends, which lost 5 bases and 5 bases, there was a span of 15 bases. CDR3 length: 14 amino acids. Original handling: From reference gene primer amplification, estimates of nucleated cell counts were derived. This table comes from immunoSEQ multiplex PCR, and its TCRdb copy is limited to in-frame clones, with some not included. V, J and clone size derive from that table, while D and trimming were established from the DNA sequence. The sample carries about 220,000 clones, 70% to 85% recorded once. The sequence derives from a man between 50 and 59 years old with active or convalescent COVID-19. This rearrangement joins TRBV28 to TRBJ2-5; a weak D match, TRBD2 (6 bases). Sequenced: peripheral blood. CDR3 sequence reads: CASSLRGSPETQYF. CDR3 in DNA: TGTGCCAGCAGTCTCCGGGGGAGCCCTGAGACCCAGTACTTC.